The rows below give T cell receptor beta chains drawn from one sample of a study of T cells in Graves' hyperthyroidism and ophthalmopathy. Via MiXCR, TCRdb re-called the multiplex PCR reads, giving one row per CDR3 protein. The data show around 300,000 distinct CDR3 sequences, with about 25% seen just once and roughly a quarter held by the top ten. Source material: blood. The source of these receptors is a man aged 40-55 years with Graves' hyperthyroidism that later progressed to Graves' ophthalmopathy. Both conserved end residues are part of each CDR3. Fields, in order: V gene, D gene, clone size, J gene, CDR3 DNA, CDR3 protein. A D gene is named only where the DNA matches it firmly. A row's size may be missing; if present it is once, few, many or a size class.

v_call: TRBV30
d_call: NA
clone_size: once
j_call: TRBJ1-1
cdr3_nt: TGTGCCTGGAGTGGAGGGTTCACTGAAGCTTTCTTT
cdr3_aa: CAWSGGFTEAFF

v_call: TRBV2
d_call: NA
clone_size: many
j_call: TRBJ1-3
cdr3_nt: TGTGCCAGCGGCAGGGCTGGAGACACCATATATTTT
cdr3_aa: CASGRAGDTIYF

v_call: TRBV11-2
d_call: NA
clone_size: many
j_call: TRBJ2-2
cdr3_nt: TGTGCCAGCAGCTTCACGGGTCTTGCCGGGGAGCTGTTTTTT
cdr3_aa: CASSFTGLAGELFF

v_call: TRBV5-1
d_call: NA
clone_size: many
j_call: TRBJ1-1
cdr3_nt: TGCGCCAGCAGCTTGACAGACACTGAAGCTTTCTTT
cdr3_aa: CASSLTDTEAFF

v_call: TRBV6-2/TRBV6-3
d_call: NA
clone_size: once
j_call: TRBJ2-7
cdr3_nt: TGTGCCAGCAGTTACTCGGGTCACAGCTACGAGCAGTACTTC
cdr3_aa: CASSYSGHSYEQYF

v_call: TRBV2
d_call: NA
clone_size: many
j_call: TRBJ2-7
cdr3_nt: TGTGCCAGCAGTGGAGGGGTTGGTTACGAGCAGTACTTC
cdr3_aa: CASSGGVGYEQYF

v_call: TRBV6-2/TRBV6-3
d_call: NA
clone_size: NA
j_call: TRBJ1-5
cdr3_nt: TGTGCCAGCAGTCTAGCAGTGGGAGGACCTCAGCCCCAGCATTTT
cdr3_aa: CASSLAVGGPQPQHF

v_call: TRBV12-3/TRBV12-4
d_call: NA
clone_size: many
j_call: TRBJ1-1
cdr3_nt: TGTGCCAGCAGTCAAGACTATAGGATGAACACTGAAGCTTTCTTT
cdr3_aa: CASSQDYRMNTEAFF

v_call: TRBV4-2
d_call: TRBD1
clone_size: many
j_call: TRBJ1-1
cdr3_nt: TGTGCCAGCAGCCAAGATTTAGTAGGGGGCCTATTGAGAGCTTTCTTT
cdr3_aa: CASSQDLVGGLLRAFF

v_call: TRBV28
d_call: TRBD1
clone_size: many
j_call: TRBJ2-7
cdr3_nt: TGTGCCAGCAGTTTCCCACCCGGGACAGGGATTGACGAGCAGTACTTC
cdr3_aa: CASSFPPGTGIDEQYF

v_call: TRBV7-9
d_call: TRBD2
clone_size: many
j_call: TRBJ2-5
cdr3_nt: TGTGCCAGCAGCCTTCCCGGGACTAGTAATCTGGAGACCCAGTACTTC
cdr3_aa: CASSLPGTSNLETQYF

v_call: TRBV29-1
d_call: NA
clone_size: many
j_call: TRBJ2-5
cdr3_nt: TGCAGCGGTCGGTGGACCCAGTACTTC
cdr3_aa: CSGRWTQYF

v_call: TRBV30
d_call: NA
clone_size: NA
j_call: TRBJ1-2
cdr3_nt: TGTGCCTGGAGTGTTGTGACCGGGCAAGGCTACACCTTC
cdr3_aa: CAWSVVTGQGYTF

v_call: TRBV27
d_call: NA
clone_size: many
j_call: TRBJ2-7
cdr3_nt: TGTGCCAGCAGTTTTATCGACAGTACCTACGAGCAGTACTTC
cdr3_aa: CASSFIDSTYEQYF

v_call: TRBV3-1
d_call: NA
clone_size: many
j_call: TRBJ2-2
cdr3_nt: TGTGCCAGCAGCCAAGTCTCGACGGATGACACCGGGGAGCTGTTTTTT
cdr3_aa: CASSQVSTDDTGELFF

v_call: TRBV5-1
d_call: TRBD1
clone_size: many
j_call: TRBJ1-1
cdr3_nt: TGCGCCAGCAGCTCGGAGGGACAGGGGATTACTGAAGCTTTCTTT
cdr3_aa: CASSSEGQGITEAFF

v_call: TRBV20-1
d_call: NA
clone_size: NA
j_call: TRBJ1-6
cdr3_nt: TGCAGTGCTAAACGCGGGAGCTCTAATTCACCCCTCCACTTT
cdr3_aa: CSAKRGSSNSPLHF

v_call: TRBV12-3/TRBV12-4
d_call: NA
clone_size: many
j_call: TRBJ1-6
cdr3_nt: TGTGCCAGCAGACGACAGAATTCACCCCTCCACTTT
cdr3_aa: CASRRQNSPLHF

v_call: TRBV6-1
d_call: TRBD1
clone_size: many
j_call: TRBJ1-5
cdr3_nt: TGTGCCAGCAGTGGAGACAGGGATTCAAATCAGCCCCAGCATTTT
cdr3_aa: CASSGDRDSNQPQHF

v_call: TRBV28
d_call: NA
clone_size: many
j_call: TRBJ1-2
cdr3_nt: TGTGCCAGCAGTACCGGGGCCGCTAACTATGGCTACACCTTC
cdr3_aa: CASSTGAANYGYTF

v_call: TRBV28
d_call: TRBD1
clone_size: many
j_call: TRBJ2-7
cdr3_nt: TGTGCCAGCAGACCCGGGACAGCCACCTACGAGCAGTACTTC
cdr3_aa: CASRPGTATYEQYF

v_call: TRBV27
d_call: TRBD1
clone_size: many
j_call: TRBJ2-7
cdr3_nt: TGTGCCAGCAGTCCCCTAGACAGGGTTCGAATCTCCTACGAGCAGTACTTC
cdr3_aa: CASSPLDRVRISYEQYF

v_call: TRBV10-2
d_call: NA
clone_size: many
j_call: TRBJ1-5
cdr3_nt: TGCGCCAGCAGTGGCGGCAGGGAAGGTCAGCCCCAGCATTTT
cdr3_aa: CASSGGREGQPQHF

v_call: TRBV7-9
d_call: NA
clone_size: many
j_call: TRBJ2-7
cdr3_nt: TGTGCCAGCAGCTTGGAGGCCCGGAGAGGCTACGAGCAGTACTTC
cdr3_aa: CASSLEARRGYEQYF

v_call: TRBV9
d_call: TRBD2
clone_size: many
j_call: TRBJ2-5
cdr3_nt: TGTGCCAGCAGTGTCGGACTAGCGGAAGAGACCCAGTACTTC
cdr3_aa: CASSVGLAEETQYF

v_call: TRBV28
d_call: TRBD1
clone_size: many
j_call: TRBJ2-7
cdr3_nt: TGTGCCAGCAGTTCCCCGGGACAGGTCTACGAGCAGTACTTC
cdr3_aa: CASSSPGQVYEQYF

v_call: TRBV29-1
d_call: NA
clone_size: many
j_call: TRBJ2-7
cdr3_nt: TGCAGCGTCAAGGACATGGAATCCTACGAGCAGTACTTC
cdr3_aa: CSVKDMESYEQYF